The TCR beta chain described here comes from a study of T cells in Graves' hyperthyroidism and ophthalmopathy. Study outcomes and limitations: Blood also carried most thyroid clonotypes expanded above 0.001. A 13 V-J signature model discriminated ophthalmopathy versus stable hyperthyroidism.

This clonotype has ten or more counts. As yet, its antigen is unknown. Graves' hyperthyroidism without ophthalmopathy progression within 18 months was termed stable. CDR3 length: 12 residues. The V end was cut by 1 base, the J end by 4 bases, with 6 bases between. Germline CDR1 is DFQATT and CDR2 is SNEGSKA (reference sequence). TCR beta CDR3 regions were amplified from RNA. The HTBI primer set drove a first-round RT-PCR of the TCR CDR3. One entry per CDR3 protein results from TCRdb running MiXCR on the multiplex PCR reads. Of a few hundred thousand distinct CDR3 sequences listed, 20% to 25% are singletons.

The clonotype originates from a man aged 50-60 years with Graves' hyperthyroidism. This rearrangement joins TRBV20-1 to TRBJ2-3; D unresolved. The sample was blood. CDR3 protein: CSARGPADTQYF. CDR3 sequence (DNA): TGCAGTGCTAGAGGCCCCGCAGATACGCAGTATTTT.